This section outlines one T cell receptor (beta chain) sequence together with its context. The table lists this clonotype with a few counts. Its cognate antigen has yet to be identified. Base quality data are lacking; no much larger clone is found one base away. The data stem from a study of molecular identifiers for immune sequencing clone quantification (dated by TCRdb to the late 2010s). Turning to the overall study: For a replicate experiment, RNA from around 20,000 or 99,000 naive CD8 T cells was divided into five aliquots, of which four were sequenced. This methods study used CD8 T cells to benchmark TCR RNA copy counting and molecular-identifier clustering-based TCR repertoire sequencing (MIDCIRS).

Library generation was performed with PCR. For sequencing, a NextSeq 500 was employed. Bulk TCR libraries were made following a previously described method, with the TCR primers given in Table S5. The Qiagen AllPrep DNA/RNA kit was used to purify total RNA. Before any analysis, reads coming from multiple sequencing runs of the same library were combined into one pool. As for the authors' bioinformatics: Only reads with exact TCR constant sequence were kept, trimmed to 150 nt, and grouped by their 12-nt molecular barcodes. Reads within each barcode group were sub-clustered using a 15% Levenshtein threshold, and quality-weighted consensus sequences were constructed for each RNA molecule. Non-functional sequences were removed, as were lower-count sequences one edit away from another. On the basis of fitting two negative binomial distributions, barcode sub-clusters with fewer than 20% of the maximum read count were discarded. TCRdb trimmed public reads at Q25 via fastp, called clones via MiXCR and kept in-frame beta chains. Rows with one shared CDR3 protein collapse into an entry with the most common genes and DNA. TCRdb, not the original authors, processed these V and J calls. For this sample there are more than 85,000 distinct CDR3 sequences; 36% appear just once. The top ten clones comprise around 3.8% of the sample.

Study-wide findings and limitations: Identical TCR molecules sharing a barcode could cause highly expanded clone sizes to be underestimated. Even against a background of around 900,000 naive CD8 T cells, spiked-in Jurkat TCR RNA amounting to a single cell's worth was reported to be detectable. Spiked-in Jurkat TCR RNA (roughly 10 copies' worth), which is not part of the donor repertoire, was contained in the naive libraries. About three recovered TCR RNA copies per cell were obtained by modeling, versus about 10 by digital PCR, implying a capture efficiency of 30% to 35%. In CMV-specific effector cells, over 97% of molecules were held by clones above 20 RNA copies, whereas under 1% of molecules were held by such clones in naive cells. When barcode sub-clustering was omitted, TCR diversity was inflated by chimeric consensus sequences, with chimeras reaching as high as 47%.

Naive CD8 T cell libraries were made from about 21,000 to 970,000 sorted cells using 10%, 30% or 50% of purified RNA. Naive CD8 T cells were FACS-sorted as CD8+CD4-CCR7+CD45RA+ on a BD FACSAria II into RLT Plus buffer. Detection sensitivity was tested by spiking Jurkat RNA equal to approximately 9 TCR copies' worth into samples containing about 19,000-1,000,000 naive CD8 T cells. CD8 T cells were enriched using RosetteSep CD8+ T Cell Enrichment Cocktail and Ficoll-Paque, and the enriched cells then underwent ACK red cell lysis. CDR1 and CDR2, per the germline V gene, are MDHEN and SYDVKM. Its CDR3 holds 15 amino acids, cysteine through phenylalanine. Only CDR3 DNA is held: 45 bases, read in frame from base 1. V trim: 3 bases; J trim: 5 bases; unmatched bases: 6.

The chain employs TRBV28 and TRBJ2-7, and TRBD2 aligns with 11 junction nucleotides. What was sequenced was naive CD8+ T cells from blood, with Jurkat cell RNA spiked in. Read against the paper, the sample's cell subset or site label means: FACS-sorted CD8+CD4-CCR7+CD45RA+ naive T cells. The origin of this receptor is a human donor in good health. Some libraries in this study had Jurkat cell RNA spiked in. The nucleotides read TGTGCCAGCAGTTTCACTGGACTAGCGGGCCACGAGCAGTACTTC. Its amino acids are CASSFTGLAGHEQYF.